This record looks at one T cell receptor (beta chain) sequence and its context. These data originate in a study of blood T cell repertoires in COVID-19. The data were produced by immunoSEQ multiplex PCR, yet TCRdb's version contains in-frame clones alone and is incomplete. The sample has roughly 170,000 clones, almost 80% seen once; the top ten hold 26%. The sample consisted of peripheral blood. The origin of this receptor is a woman between 65 and 79 years old with acute or convalescent COVID-19.

In DNA, the CDR3 is TGTGCCAGCGGGGAGAGCTCCTACAATGAGCAGTTCTTC. Residues: CASGESSYNEQFF. V usage is TRBV3-1 (or the pseudogene TRBV3-2) and J usage is TRBJ2-1; D is possibly TRBD2 (5 bases). This CDR3 is built from 13 residues. Looked up from germline, CDR1 is LGHDT and CDR2 is YNNKEL (reference sequence). Trimming cost V 8 bases and J 0 bases, with 8 bases left between them.